This T cell receptor beta chain was recorded in a study of shared clonotypes between healthy human individuals (dated by TCRdb to 2018 to 2020). Study-level background: Three men and a couple of women, aged 18 to 49 years, made up the cohort. Blood TCR repertoires of 5 or 6 healthy adults were deeply sequenced to estimate repertoire size and the extent of clonotype sharing between individuals. Per donor, three plates each were used for CD4 naive and CD4 memory, two for CD8 naive, and one for CD8 memory. Leukapheresis yielded between about 0.94 and 10 billion PBMCs per donor. Different laboratories and diverse techniques were used to prepare libraries and sequence TCR repertoires, to increase sequencing depth and limit assay-specific biases.

As regards this clone: Its recognized antigen is unknown. Base-call qualities are not available, and no considerably larger clone is one nucleotide away.

Results and caveats for the whole study, not just this receptor: Sharing across a handful of donors was observed for around 5% of naive CD4, over 3% of naive CD8, over 2% of memory CD4, and about 0.4% of memory CD8 clonotypes. Clonotypes shared by all four sorted-subset donors showed higher generation probabilities than non-shared clonotypes. Sampling was restricted to blood, and TCR repertoires in tissues likely differ from the TCR repertoires found in blood. Rarefaction of sorted-subset datasets indicated incomplete sequencing despite the large sequencing depth. Naive subsets generally had larger estimated clonotype richness than memory subsets did. Pairwise subsampling indicated that sequencing depth was expected to affect the degree of clonotype sharing among donors. Because the study included only a small number of donors, the genetic and exposure-history diversity represented was limited.

The donors were healthy, HIV-negative adults who had no recently reported acute infections or vaccinations. Every donor was a Caucasian adult living in Nashville, Tennessee, USA. CD8 memory samples were composed of magnetically selected CD45RO+ cells combined with CCR7-negative CD45RA+ effector memory (TemRA) cells. Blood was obtained by leukapheresis, after which PBMCs were separated by Ficoll-Histopaque density gradient centrifugation and cryopreserved in liquid nitrogen vapor phase. Analytical flow cytometry was used to check the purity and quantity of every magnetically sorted T cell population. Genomic DNA was isolated from every sorted fraction and measured by UV absorbance on a Nanodrop 2000c. Using the deep immunoSEQ assay, TCR CDR3 regions were amplified from genomic DNA by multiplex PCR. Extracted genomic DNA from each cell subset was distributed evenly across all wells of several immunoSEQ 96-well plates, and each plate was treated as a replicate. For sorted subsets, each replicate PCR was loaded with around 220 ng genomic DNA, equivalent to about 33,000 T cell genomes. The purified libraries were quantified using a Qubit 3.0 fluorometer, sized with a Bioanalyzer 2100, and then quantified again using the KAPA Library Quantification kit. A separate single-read 150-cycle Illumina NextSeq 550 flow cell was used to sequence each immunoSEQ 96-well plate. The paper's data handling went like this. Because only junctional sequences without quality scores were contained in the immunoSEQ output, filtering matching that applied to full-length reads could not be performed. Sequences were annotated with PyIR, a Python wrapper for IgBLAST v1.9, and V/J genes and CDR3 were assigned using IMGT germline references. Reads with weak V/J assignments (E-value above 1e-6), missing CDR3, stop codons, out-of-frame junctions, or ambiguous translated residues were removed. V3J clonotypes were defined as sequences sharing the same inferred V gene, J gene, and CDR3 amino acid sequence. The percentage overlap between two repertoires was calculated by dividing the number of shared unique clonotypes by the size of the smaller repertoire. Richness of each repertoire was evaluated using RTK rarefaction, the Chao1 estimator, and Recon v2.1 estimates of unobserved clonotypes. Generation probabilities for all TCRbeta clonotypes obtained by the gDNA method from several donors were computed using OLGA. TCRdb carries this immuneACCESS record with in-frame sequences only. Its versions omit some clonotypes, under half of them owing to an unresolved V gene in the studies checked, with the rest unexplained. V, J and clone size are those of that table, while D and trimming were read from the DNA. Within this sample are some 95,000 clones, with 60% to 75% of them counted one time only. The ten largest account for about half of the sample.

V and J are trimmed by 5 bases and 10 bases, and the gene matches miss 10 bases of the junction. As encoded in the germline V gene, CDR1 is LGHNA while CDR2 is YNFKEQ. Reading from cysteine to phenylalanine, the CDR3 counts 13 amino acids. The DNA shown is the 39-base CDR3, in frame from base 1. Rearrangement joined TRBV4-2 to TRBJ2-5; TRBD2 fits 7 bases in the junction. This TCR came from a man aged 25 to 40 in good health. The sample taken for sequencing was memory CD8+ T cells sorted from blood. Explained via the paper, the cell subset or site label denotes: CD45RO+ cells pooled with CCR7-negative TemRA cells. The nucleotide sequence is TGTGCCAGCAGCTTGGGGGATAGCGGGTTCCAGTACTTC. Its translation reads: CASSLGDSGFQYF.